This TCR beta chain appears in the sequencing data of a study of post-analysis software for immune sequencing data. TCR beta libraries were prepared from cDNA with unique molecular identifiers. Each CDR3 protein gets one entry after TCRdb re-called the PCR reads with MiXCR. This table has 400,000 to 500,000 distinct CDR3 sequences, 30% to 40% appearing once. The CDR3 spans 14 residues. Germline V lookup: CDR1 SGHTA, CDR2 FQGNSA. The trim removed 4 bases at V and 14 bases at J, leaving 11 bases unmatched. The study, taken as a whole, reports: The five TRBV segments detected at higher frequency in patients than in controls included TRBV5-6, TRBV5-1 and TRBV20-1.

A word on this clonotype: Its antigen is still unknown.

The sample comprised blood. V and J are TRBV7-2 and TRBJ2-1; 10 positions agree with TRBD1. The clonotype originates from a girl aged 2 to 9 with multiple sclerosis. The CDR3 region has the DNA TGTGCCAGCAGCTCCCCCCGGGACAGGGGTAGGAAGTTCTTC. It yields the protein CASSSPRDRGRKFF.